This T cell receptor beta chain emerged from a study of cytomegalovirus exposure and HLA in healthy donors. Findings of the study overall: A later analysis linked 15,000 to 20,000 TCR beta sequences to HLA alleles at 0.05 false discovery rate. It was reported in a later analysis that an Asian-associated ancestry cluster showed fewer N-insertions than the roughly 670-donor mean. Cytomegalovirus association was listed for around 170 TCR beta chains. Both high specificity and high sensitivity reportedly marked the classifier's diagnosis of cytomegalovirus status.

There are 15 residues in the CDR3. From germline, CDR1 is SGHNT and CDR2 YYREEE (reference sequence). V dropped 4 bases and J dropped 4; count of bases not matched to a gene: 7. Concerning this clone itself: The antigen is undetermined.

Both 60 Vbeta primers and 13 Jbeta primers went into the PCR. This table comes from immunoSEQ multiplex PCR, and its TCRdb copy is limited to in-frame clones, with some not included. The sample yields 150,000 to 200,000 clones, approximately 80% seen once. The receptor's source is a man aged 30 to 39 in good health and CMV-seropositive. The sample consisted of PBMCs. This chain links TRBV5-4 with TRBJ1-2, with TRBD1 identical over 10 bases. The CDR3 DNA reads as TGTGCCAGCAGCGCGGCCGGGACAGGGGCCTATGGCTACACCTTC. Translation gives CASSAAGTGAYGYTF.